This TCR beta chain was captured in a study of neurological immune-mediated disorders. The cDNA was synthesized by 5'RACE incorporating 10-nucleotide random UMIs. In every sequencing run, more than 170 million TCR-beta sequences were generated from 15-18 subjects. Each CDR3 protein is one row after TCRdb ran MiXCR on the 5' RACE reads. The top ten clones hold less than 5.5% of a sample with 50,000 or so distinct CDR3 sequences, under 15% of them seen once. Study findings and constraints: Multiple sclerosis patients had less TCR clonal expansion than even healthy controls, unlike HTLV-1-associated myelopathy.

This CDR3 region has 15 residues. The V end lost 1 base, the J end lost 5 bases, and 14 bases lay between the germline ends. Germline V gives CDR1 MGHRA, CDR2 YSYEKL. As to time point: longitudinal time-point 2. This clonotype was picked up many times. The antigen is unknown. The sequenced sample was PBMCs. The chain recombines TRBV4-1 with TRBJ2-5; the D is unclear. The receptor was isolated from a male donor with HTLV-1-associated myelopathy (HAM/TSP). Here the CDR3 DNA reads TGCGCCAGCAGCCAAGCACCAGACAAAACGGAGACCCAGTACTTC. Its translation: CASSQAPDKTETQYF.